Reported below is one T cell receptor beta chain. The antigen remains undetermined. Germline loops: CDR1 SGHRS, CDR2 YFSETQ. This CDR3 contains 15 residues. V was shortened by 4 bases and J by 4 bases, with 16 bases between the two germline ends. This entry comes from a study of T cells in localized non-small cell lung cancer. Study outcomes and limitations: Adjacent lung tissue had a median approximately 57 of the top 100 clones found in the tumor.

Profiled with immunoSEQ multiplex PCR; TCRdb holds only in-frame clones, not every one. This repertoire shows some 55,000 clones, over 75% found once; its top ten account for approximately 20%. The rearrangement uses TRBV5-1 and TRBJ2-3; possibly TRBD1 for D (7 bases). Sequencing used peripheral blood, obtained before any cancer treatment. The receptor comes from a female donor over 55 with stage II squamous cell lung carcinoma. The CDR3 sequence: CASSQGGRTPDTQYF. CDR3 DNA: TGCGCCAGCAGCCAGGGGGGACGAACTCCAGATACGCAGTATTTT.